The 15 T cell receptor beta chains below were found in one sample sequenced in a study of vaccination and CD4 T cells after COVID-19. Cultured CD4+ T cell DNA underwent sequencing with the Oncomine TCR Beta short-read assay. From the PCR reads, TCRdb called clonotypes with MiXCR, one entry per CDR3 protein. The top ten clones hold more than 7% of a sample with about 20,000 distinct CDR3 sequences, approximately 40% of them seen once. Stated treatment: approximately nine-day PBMC culture with coronavirus spike peptide pools or control peptides (ViraFEST assay). No antigen has been assigned to these receptors. The sample here was CD4+ T cells from blood, cultured in vitro, taken after SARS-CoV-2 vaccination. These receptors originate from a human donor who had recovered from COVID-19.

The chain couples TRBV11-2 to TRBJ2-2; weak D call: TRBD1 (6 bases). The CDR3 has 15 residues. Germline assignment: CDR1 SGHAT and CDR2 FQNNGV. V was pared by 2 bases and J by 6 bases, with 13 bases between. The CDR3 nucleotides are TGTGCCAGCAGCTTAACAGGGATGGATTCCGGGGAGCTGTTTTTT. This translates into CASSLTGMDSGELFF.

This chain connects TRBV20-1 to TRBJ1-1, with 7 bases fitting TRBD1. V lost 7 bases, J lost 3 bases, and 8 bases stayed unmatched. CDR1 is DFQATT and CDR2 is SNEGSKA in the germline V gene (reference sequence). The CDR3 has 13 residues. In nucleotides, the CDR3 is TGCAGTGTCGGAGGGGGCCTAGACACTGAAGCTTTCTTT. Its protein is CSVGGGLDTEAFF.

V and J are TRBV7-2 and TRBJ1-1; no definite D call. Germline V gene data show CDR1 as SGHTA and CDR2 as FQGNSA. The CDR3 runs 15 residues. Deletions cut 1 base from V and 0 bases from J, with 9 bases between. The CDR3 reads CASSLGVGMNTEAFF. The CDR3, as DNA: TGTGCCAGCAGCTTAGGGGTAGGGATGAACACTGAAGCTTTCTTT.

This clonotype was counted only a few times. J is TRBJ1-5 and V is TRBV2; D not certain. Germline values: CDR1 SNHLY, CDR2 FYNNEI. This CDR3 spans 13 amino acids. Trimming cost V 5 bases and J 7 bases, with 12 bases left between them. The CDR3 DNA sequence: TGTGCCAGCAGTCTAGGGATAGGGCAGCCCCAGCATTTT. Translating gives CASSLGIGQPQHF.

The CDR3 region has the DNA TGCGCCAGCAGCCAAGGACTAGCGGGATTCTACGAGCAGTACTTC. Amino acids: CASSQGLAGFYEQYF. This rearrangement joins TRBV4-3 to TRBJ2-7; 11 bases are a match to TRBD2. Unmatched junction bases numbered 2, after V lost 1 base and J lost 3 bases. Looked up from germline, CDR1 is LGHNA and CDR2 is YSLEER. CDR3 length equals 15 residues.

The V and J genes are TRBV7-9 and TRBJ1-1, with 7 bases that match TRBD1. Trimming cost V 5 bases and J 1 base; bases outside gene matches: 13. The CDR3 loop spans 17 amino acids. Germline CDR1 and CDR2: SEHNR and FQNEAQ (reference sequence). The CDR3 loop reads CASSQTTGRGGNTEAFF. CDR3 DNA sequence: TGTGCCAGCAGCCAGACGACAGGGAGAGGTGGGAACACTGAAGCTTTCTTT. Based on the CDR3 plus reference TRBV7-9 and TRBJ1-1, the full variable domain is DTGVSQNPRHKITKRGQNVTFRCDPISEHNRLYWYRQTLGQGPEFLTYFQNEAQLEKSRLLSDRFSAERPKGSFSTLEIQRTEQGDSAMYLCASSQTTGRGGNTEAFFGQGTRLTVV.

The chain recombines TRBV7-2 with TRBJ1-2; D possibly corresponds to TRBD1 (5 bases). V was pared by 1 base and J by 7 bases, with 13 bases between. This CDR3 region has 14 residues. Germline CDR1 and CDR2: SGHTA and FQGNSA. This CDR3 is CASSLVGGGGGYTF. Here the CDR3 DNA reads TGTGCCAGCAGCTTAGTGGGGGGGGGAGGTGGCTACACCTTC.

The chain employs TRBV5-4 and TRBJ2-1; 7 bases agree with TRBD1. Unmatched junction bases numbered 10, after V lost 4 bases and J lost 6 bases. The CDR3 consists of 15 residues. Germline-derived CDR1 and CDR2 are SGHNT and YYREEE (reference sequence). Here the CDR3 reads CASSQGTEPSNEQFF. The CDR3 DNA sequence: TGTGCCAGCAGCCAGGGGACAGAACCTTCCAATGAGCAGTTCTTC. The full variable domain, completed using reference TRBV5-4 and TRBJ2-1, is ETGVTQSPTHLIKTRGQQVTLRCSSQSGHNTVSWYQQALGQGPQFIFQYYREEENGRGNFPPRFSGLQFPNYSSELNVNALELDDSALYLCASSQGTEPSNEQFFGPGTRLTVL.

The chain recombines TRBV5-1 with TRBJ1-2; the match to TRBD1 covers 8 bases. CDR3 length equals 14 residues. Trimming took 2 bases from V and 7 from J; bases not matched to a gene: 7. Germline-derived CDR1 and CDR2 are SGHRS and YFSETQ. For the CDR3, the DNA is TGCGCCAGCAGCTTCGGACAGGGAGGGGGTGGCTACACCTTC. It translates to CASSFGQGGGGYTF.

The chain couples TRBV6-2 or TRBV6-3 to TRBJ2-7; 7 bases fit TRBD2. CDR1 and CDR2 (germline): MNHEY, SVGEGT. CDR3 length: 16 residues. J was trimmed by 5 bases and V by 1 base; bases with no gene match: 11. CDR3 nucleotides: TGTGCCAGCAGTTACTATCCGGCGGGAGACTTCCACGAGCAGTACTTC. Amino acids: CASSYYPAGDFHEQYF.

V usage is TRBV6-2 or TRBV6-3 and J usage is TRBJ1-2, with 12 nucleotides matching TRBD1. Losses at the gene ends were 4 bases for V and 2 bases for J; bases not matched to a gene: 11. This CDR3 spans 18 amino acids. CDR1 is MNHEY and CDR2 is SVGEGT in the germline V gene. Here the CDR3 reads CASSSALGQGAMNYGYTF. The CDR3, as DNA: TGTGCCAGCAGTTCCGCCCTGGGACAGGGGGCGATGAACTATGGCTACACCTTC.

The chain combines TRBV6-2 or TRBV6-3 with TRBJ1-5, with D tentatively TRBD1 (5 bases). CDR1 is MNHEY, CDR2 SVGEGT, per germline. Trimming left V 5 bases short and J 4 bases short, with 15 bases between. This CDR3 has 15 amino acids. CDR3 DNA sequence: TGTGCCAGCAGTGCAAGGGACGGTTATAATCAGCCCCAGCATTTT. It encodes CASSARDGYNQPQHF.

This chain uses TRBV28 with TRBJ2-7, with 7 nucleotides matching TRBD2. The CDR3 has 13 amino acids. The germline CDR1 and CDR2 sequences are MDHEN and SYDVKM. J was trimmed by 2 bases and V by 7 bases; bases with no gene match: 5. For the CDR3, the DNA is TGTGCCAGCACCTCTAGCGGTGCCTACGAGCAGTACTTC. It translates to CASTSSGAYEQYF.

The chain uses TRBV12-3 or TRBV12-4 and TRBJ2-1; the match to TRBD1 covers 7 bases. The length of the CDR3 is 12 residues. V was pared by 3 bases and J by 10 bases, with 3 bases of the junction left unmatched. The CDR3 is CASSFKGAEQFF. The CDR3 bases are TGTGCCAGCAGTTTTAAGGGGGCAGAGCAGTTCTTC.

V and J are TRBV24-1 and TRBJ2-3, with D perhaps TRBD1 (5 bases). The CDR3 consists of 16 residues. Germline V gene lookup returns CDR1 KGHDR and CDR2 SFDVKD. Deletions cut 4 bases from V and 2 bases from J, with 15 bases between. CDR3 sequence (DNA): TGTGCCACCAGTGACCTTGGGGCCCTAATCACAGATACGCAGTATTTT. Protein sequence: CATSDLGALITDTQYF.